The entry that follows covers one T cell receptor beta chain sequence. These data come from a study of blood T cell repertoires in COVID-19. Study at large: Both acute and convalescent COVID-19 samples were obtained from the United States, Italy and Spain. Nucleic acid was either cDNA or gDNA, and it came from T cells, B-cell-depleted T cells, or PBMCs.

How the authors handled the data: Researchers report that nucleated cell counts were estimated from reference gene primer amplification. TCRdb keeps only in-frame clones here, not all; method: immunoSEQ multiplex PCR. V, J and clone size reflect that table, while D and trimming were determined from the DNA. The sample contains about 63,000 clones, approximately 79% of which appear only once. Germline values: CDR1 SGDLS, CDR2 YYNGEE. The CDR3 loop spans 14 amino acids. The germline V and J ends were trimmed by 2 bases and 7 bases, with 15 bases remaining between them. The receptor was isolated from a human donor in a cohort sampled during active COVID-19. The sample consisted of peripheral blood. The rearrangement links TRBV9 to TRBJ1-1; D gene ambiguous. CDR3 region: CASSVTPGSDEAFF. In nucleotides, the CDR3 is TGTGCCAGCAGCGTGACCCCGGGGTCGGATGAAGCTTTCTTT.